This paragraph reports one TCR beta chain. This clonotype was seen many times. Its antigen is still unknown. Base qualities are not recorded, but no much larger clone differs from it by a single base. V drops 2 bases and J drops 0 bases, leaving 9 bases in between. CDR1 and CDR2, looked up from the germline V gene, are SQVTM and ANQGSEA. There are 14 amino acids in the CDR3, from cysteine to phenylalanine inclusive. CDR3 DNA is the only sequence kept; it has 42 bases, read in frame from the first base. These data originate in a study (dated by TCRdb to about 2016). Libraries were constructed by RT-PCR. For sequencing, an Illumina MiSeq was employed. TCRdb reworked the public reads: Q25 trimming with fastp, MiXCR clone assembly, productive beta chains retained. Each entry merges the rows of one CDR3 protein and shows their most common DNA and genes. Here the sample has hundreds of thousands of distinct CDR3 sequences; 12% to 15% occur a single time. The top ten clonotypes cover 3.6% of the sample.

Source material: memory CD4+ T cells from blood. The TCR was taken from a female donor in good health, serving as a healthy control. Recombination linked TRBV29-1 to TRBJ2-3, and possibly TRBD1, on 5 matching bases. For the CDR3, the sequence is CSVEPGLSTDTQYF. The DNA sequence follows: TGCAGCGTTGAACCAGGGCTGAGCACAGATACGCAGTATTTT.